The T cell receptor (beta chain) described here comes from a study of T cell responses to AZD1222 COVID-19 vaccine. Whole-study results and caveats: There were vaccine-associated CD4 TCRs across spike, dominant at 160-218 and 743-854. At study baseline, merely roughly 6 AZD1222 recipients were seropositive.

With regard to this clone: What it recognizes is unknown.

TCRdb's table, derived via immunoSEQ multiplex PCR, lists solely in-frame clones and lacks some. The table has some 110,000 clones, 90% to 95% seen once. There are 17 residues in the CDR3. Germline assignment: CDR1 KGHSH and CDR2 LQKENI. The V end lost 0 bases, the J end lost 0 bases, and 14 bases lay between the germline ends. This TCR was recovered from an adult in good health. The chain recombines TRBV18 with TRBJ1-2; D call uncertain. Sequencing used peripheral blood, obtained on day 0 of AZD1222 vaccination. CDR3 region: CASSPPHSILANYGYTF. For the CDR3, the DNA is TGTGCCAGCTCACCACCACATTCGATCCTAGCTAACTATGGCTACACCTTC.